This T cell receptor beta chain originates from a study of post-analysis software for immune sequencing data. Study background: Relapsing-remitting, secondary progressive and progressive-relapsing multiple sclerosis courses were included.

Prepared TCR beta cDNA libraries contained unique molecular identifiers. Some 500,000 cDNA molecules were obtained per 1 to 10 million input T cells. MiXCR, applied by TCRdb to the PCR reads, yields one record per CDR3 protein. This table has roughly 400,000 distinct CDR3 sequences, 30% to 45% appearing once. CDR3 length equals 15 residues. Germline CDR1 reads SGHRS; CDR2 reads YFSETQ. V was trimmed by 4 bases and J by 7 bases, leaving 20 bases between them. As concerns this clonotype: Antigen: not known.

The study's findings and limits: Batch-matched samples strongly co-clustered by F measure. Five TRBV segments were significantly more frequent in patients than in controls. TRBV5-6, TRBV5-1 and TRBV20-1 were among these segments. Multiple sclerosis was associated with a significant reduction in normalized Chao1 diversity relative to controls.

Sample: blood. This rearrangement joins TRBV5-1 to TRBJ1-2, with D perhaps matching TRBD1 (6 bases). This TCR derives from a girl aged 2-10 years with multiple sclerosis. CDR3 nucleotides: TGCGCCAGCAGCCCGTTGGGGGGGGGCGTTTCTGGCTACACCTTC. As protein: CASSPLGGGVSGYTF. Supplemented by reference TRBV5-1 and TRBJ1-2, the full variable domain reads KAGVTQTPRYLIKTRGQQVTLSCSPISGHRSVSWYQQTPGQGLQFLFEYFSETQRNKGNFPGRFSGRQFSNSRSEMNVSTLELGDSALYLCASSPLGGGVSGYTFGSGTRLTVV.